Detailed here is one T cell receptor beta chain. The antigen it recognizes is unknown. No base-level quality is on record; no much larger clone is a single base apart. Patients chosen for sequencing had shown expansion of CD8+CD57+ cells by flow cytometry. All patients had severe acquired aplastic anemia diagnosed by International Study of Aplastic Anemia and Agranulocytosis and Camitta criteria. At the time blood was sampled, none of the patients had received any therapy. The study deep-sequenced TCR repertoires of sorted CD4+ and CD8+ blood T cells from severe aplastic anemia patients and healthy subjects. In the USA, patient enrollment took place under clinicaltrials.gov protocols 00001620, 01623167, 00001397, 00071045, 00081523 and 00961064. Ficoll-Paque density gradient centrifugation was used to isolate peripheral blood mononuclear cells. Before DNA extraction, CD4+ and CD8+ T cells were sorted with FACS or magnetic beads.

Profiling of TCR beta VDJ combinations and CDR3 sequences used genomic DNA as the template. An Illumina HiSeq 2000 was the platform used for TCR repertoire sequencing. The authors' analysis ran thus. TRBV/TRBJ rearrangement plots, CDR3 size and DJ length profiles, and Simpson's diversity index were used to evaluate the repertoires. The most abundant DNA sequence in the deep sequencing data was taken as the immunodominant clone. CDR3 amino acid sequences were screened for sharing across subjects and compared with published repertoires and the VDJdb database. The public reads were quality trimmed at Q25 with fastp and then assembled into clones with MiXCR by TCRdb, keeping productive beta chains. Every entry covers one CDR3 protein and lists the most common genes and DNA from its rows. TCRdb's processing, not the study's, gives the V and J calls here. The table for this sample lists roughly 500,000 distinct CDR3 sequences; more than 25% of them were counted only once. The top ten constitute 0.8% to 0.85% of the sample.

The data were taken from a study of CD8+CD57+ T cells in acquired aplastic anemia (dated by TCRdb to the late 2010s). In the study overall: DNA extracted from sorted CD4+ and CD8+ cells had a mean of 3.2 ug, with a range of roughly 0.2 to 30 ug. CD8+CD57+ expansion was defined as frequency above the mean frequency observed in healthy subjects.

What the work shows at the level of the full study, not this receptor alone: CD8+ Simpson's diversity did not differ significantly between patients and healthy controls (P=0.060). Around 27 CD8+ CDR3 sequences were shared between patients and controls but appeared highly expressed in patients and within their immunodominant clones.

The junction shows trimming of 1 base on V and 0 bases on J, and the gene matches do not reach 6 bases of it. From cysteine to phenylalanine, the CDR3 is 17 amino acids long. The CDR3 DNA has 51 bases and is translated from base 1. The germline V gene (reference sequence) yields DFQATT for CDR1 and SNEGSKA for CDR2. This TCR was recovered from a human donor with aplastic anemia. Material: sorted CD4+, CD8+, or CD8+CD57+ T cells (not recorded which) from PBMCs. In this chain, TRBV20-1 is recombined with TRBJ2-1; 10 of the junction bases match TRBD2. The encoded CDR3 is CSARGAGGPSSYNEQFF. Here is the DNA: TGCAGTGCTAGAGGAGCGGGAGGGCCCAGCTCCTACAATGAGCAGTTCTTC.